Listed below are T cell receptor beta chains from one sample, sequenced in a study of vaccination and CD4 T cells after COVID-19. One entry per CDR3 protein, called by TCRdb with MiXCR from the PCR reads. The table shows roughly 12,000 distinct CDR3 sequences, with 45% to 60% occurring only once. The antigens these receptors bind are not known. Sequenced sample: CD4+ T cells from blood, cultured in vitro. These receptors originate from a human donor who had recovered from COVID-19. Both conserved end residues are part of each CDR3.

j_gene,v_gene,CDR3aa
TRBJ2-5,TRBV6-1,CASREFPSGGKETQYF
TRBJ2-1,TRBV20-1,CSARGPFNEQFF
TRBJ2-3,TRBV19,CASSRTRGTQYF
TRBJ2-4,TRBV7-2,CASSPRDRGHNIQYF
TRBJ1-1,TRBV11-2,CASSLLVAGRTEAFF
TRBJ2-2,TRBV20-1,CSARDFARLTGELFF
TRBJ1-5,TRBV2,CASSVDSNQPQHF
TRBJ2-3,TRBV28,CASSVQGPDTQYF
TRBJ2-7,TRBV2,CASTAASGRGLYEQYF
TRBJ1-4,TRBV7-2,CASSLGWGRLSEKLFF
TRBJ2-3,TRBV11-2,CASSLGTVIATDTQYF
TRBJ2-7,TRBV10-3,CAISRTGGYEQYF
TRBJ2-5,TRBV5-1,CASSLGQGEETQYF
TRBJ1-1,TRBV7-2,CASSLNRETEAFF
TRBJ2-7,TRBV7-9,CASSFQAGTYEQYF
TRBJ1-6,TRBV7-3,CASSRTKDGYSPLHF
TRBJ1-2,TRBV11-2,CASSLGTGGRYGYTF
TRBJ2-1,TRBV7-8,CASSPLAASYNEQFF
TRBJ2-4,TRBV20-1,CSARGLAENIQYF
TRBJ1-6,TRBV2,CASRIRAGYNSPLHF
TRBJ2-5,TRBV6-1,CASSFMLGGDWETQYF
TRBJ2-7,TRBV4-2,CASSQSSYEQYF
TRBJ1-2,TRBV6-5,CASSYGWKLSGYTF
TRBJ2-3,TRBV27,CASRRRGHTDTQYF
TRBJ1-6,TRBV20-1,CSADRSSYNSPLHF
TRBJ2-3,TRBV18,CASSPPSGRWPDTQYF
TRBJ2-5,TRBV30,CAWSVFGETQYF
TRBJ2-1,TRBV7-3,CASSSGGALHHEQFF
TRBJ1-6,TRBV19,CASRLTEGSPLHF
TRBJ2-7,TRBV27,CASSPQGLNYEQYF
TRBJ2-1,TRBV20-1,CSVWTSGIYNEQFF
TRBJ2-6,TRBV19,CASSILKQVTPSGANVLTF
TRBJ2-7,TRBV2,CASSEPAYEQYF
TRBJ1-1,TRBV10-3,CAISDRERNTEAFF
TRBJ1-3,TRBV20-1,CSATIGHGSGNTIYF
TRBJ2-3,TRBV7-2,CASSLGQGADTQYF
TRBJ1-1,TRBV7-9,CASSLYRGPNTEAFF
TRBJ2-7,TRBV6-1,CASSEAGTSAYEQYF
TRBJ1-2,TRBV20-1,CSAITGSGGNYGYTF
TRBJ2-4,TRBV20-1,CSSQGGEGIQYF
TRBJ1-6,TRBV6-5,CASSYSGLPSYNSPLHF
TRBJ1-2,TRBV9,CASSAQIRGGDYGYTF
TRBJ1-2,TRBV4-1,CASSQERAVGNYGYTF
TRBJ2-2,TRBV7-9,CASSFEAGELFF
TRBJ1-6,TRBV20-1,CSATRTGFNSPLHF
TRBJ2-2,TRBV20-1,CSATQSGTGRTGELFF
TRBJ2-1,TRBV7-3,CASSLSGGRTNEQFF
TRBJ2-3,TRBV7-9,CASSLAAFAGVTDTQYF
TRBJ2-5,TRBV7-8,CASSSGALQETQYF
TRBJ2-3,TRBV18,CASSRSGSTDTQYF
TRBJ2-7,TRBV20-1,CSANGVGKPNEQYF
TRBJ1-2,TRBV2,CASSAGPLRLYGYTF
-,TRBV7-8,CASSPPGQGGSWLDEQYF
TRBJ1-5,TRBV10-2,CASQGTSNQPQHF